Each of the 18 T cell receptor beta chains below was sequenced from the same sample in a study of blood T cell repertoires in COVID-19. The assay was immunoSEQ multiplex PCR, and TCRdb's table has in-frame clones only and misses some. The profile covers under 300,000 clones, with about 85% appearing a single time and 13% taken by the ten largest. The sequenced material came from peripheral blood. These receptors were collected from a human donor in a cohort sampled during active COVID-19.

This chain links TRBV3-1 (or the pseudogene TRBV3-2) with TRBJ1-6; D uncertain. CDR1 is LGHDT, CDR2 YNNKEL, per germline (reference sequence). The CDR3 length is 13 residues. Trimming removed 3 bases from V and 7 bases from J, with 7 bases in between. CDR3 DNA: TGTGCCAGCAGCCACGGACTAAATTCACCCCTCCACTTT. Protein: CASSHGLNSPLHF.

The CDR3 loop reads CATSREFSTDTQYF. The CDR3 DNA reads TGTGCCACCTCAAGGGAGTTTAGCACAGATACGCAGTATTTT. J is TRBJ2-3 and V is TRBV10-3; possible D gene TRBD2, 5 bases. V gave up 10 bases and J gave up 0 bases, with 14 bases separating them. CDR3 length equals 14 residues. CDR1 ENHRY and CDR2 SYGVKD come from the germline V gene.

V gene TRBV7-9 combines with J gene TRBJ1-2; 8 bases map to TRBD1. This CDR3 has 14 amino acids. Germline trimming cut 5 bases from V and 8 bases from J; bases unmatched to any gene: 10. Germline CDR1 SEHNR, CDR2 FQNEAQ (reference sequence). CDR3 DNA sequence: TGTGCCAGCAGCACGGACAGGGCGGGTTACGGCTACACCTTC. Translation gives CASSTDRAGYGYTF. The full variable domain, completed using reference TRBV7-9 and TRBJ1-2, is DTGVSQNPRHKITKRGQNVTFRCDPISEHNRLYWYRQTLGQGPEFLTYFQNEAQLEKSRLLSDRFSAERPKGSFSTLEIQRTEQGDSAMYLCASSTDRAGYGYTFGSGTRLTVV.

For the CDR3, the DNA is TGTGCCAGCAGCTTAGGGGAGCAAGGCAATCAGCCCCAGCATTTT. Translation gives CASSLGEQGNQPQHF. V usage is TRBV7-8 and J usage is TRBJ1-5; D is unclear. The V gene lost 1 base and the J gene lost 2 bases, with 9 bases spanning the gap. The CDR3 is 15 residues long. Germline CDR1 and CDR2: SGHVS and FQNEAQ.

The rearrangement links TRBV18 to TRBJ2-1; 14 bases agree with TRBD2. CDR1 and CDR2 from the germline V gene are KGHSH and LQKENI. This CDR3 comprises 17 residues. With 0 bases clipped from V and 6 bases from J, the junction kept 4 bases outside the gene matches. The CDR3 coding sequence is TGTGCCAGCTCACCACCGCCCGGGACTAGCGGGAGCAATGAGCAGTTCTTC. Amino acids: CASSPPPGTSGSNEQFF.

This clone was detected only a few times. V is TRBV9 and J is TRBJ1-1, with TRBD1 as a possible D gene (5 bases). Germline V lookup: CDR1 SGDLS, CDR2 YYNGEE. V shed 4 bases and J shed 2 bases, with 12 bases lying between them. The CDR3 loop spans 14 amino acids. The CDR3 coding sequence is TGTGCCAGCAGCCCCCAGGGATCAAACACTGAAGCTTTCTTT. Amino acids: CASSPQGSNTEAFF. The variable domain in full, with the rest retrieved from reference TRBV9 and TRBJ1-1, is DSGVTQTPKHLITATGQRVTLRCSPRSGDLSVYWYQQSLDQGLQFLIQYYNGEERAKGNILERFSAQQFPDLHSELNLSSLELGDSALYFCASSPQGSNTEAFFGQGTRLTVV.

As for this clone: This same CDR3 is encoded by further DNA sequences in the sample. The chain uses TRBV9 and TRBJ2-3; no definite D call. The V end was cut by 1 base, the J end by 4 bases, with 4 bases between. Germline CDR1 is SGDLS and CDR2 is YYNGEE. The CDR3 is 12 amino acids. This CDR3 is CASSVSSDTQYF. In DNA, the CDR3 is TGTGCCAGCAGCGTATCGTCAGATACGCAGTATTTT.

The chain combines TRBV7-9 with TRBJ1-1; D gene uncertain. The CDR3 runs 12 residues. Trimming shortened V by 5 bases and J by 11 bases, and 15 bases separated the two germline ends. Germline values: CDR1 SEHNR, CDR2 FQNEAQ (reference sequence). As DNA, the CDR3 is TGTGCCAGCAGCCAACACCTAGGGAGGGCTTTCTTT. Its protein product is CASSQHLGRAFF.

The V gene is TRBV14, the J gene TRBJ2-7; D remains ambiguous. V lost 6 bases, J lost 1 base, and 13 bases lay in between. CDR1 is SGHDN, CDR2 FVKESK, per germline. The CDR3 loop spans 14 amino acids. The CDR3 nucleotides are TGTGCCAGCAGTTTCGACTCCCTGTCCTACGAGCAGTACTTC. As protein: CASSFDSLSYEQYF.

The genes are TRBV6-5 and TRBJ2-2; D unresolved. Germline values: CDR1 MNHEY, CDR2 SVGAGI. The CDR3 totals 12 residues. V lost 4 bases to trimming and J lost 6 bases, with 6 bases between them. The CDR3 sequence: CASSSTAGELFF. DNA of the CDR3: TGTGCCAGCAGTTCCACTGCCGGGGAGCTGTTTTTT.

The chain recombines TRBV18 with TRBJ1-3; D not resolved. Trimming cost V 6 bases and J 0 bases, with 18 bases left between them. The CDR3 runs 17 residues. CDR1 is KGHSH, CDR2 LQKENI, per germline. DNA of the CDR3: TGTGCCAGCTCGCATAGAGGCGACGCCACCTCTGGAAACACCATATATTTT. Residues: CASSHRGDATSGNTIYF.

This CDR3 is CASSPLGQGLDSGANVLTF. CDR3 DNA sequence: TGCGCCAGCAGCCCACTCGGACAGGGTCTGGACTCTGGGGCCAACGTCCTGACTTTC. The chain links TRBV5-1 to TRBJ2-6, with 8 bases aligning to TRBD1. The trim removed 4 bases at V and 0 bases at J, leaving 12 bases unmatched. Germline CDR1 and CDR2: SGHRS and YFSETQ. CDR3 length: 19 amino acids.

The chain links TRBV7-9 to TRBJ2-3, with TRBD2 matching over 8 bases. This CDR3 contains 16 residues. Germline CDR1 reads SEHNR; CDR2 reads FQNEAQ (reference sequence). V dropped 1 base and J dropped 5; count of bases not matched to a gene: 8. The CDR3, as DNA: TGTGCCAGCAGCTTAGGTAACGCGGGAGGAGGAGATACGCAGTATTTT. Amino acids: CASSLGNAGGGDTQYF.

There are many counts of this clone. V is TRBV7-9 and J is TRBJ2-3; 8 nucleotides align to TRBD2. This CDR3 comprises 16 residues. CDR1 and CDR2 from the germline V gene are SEHNR and FQNEAQ (reference sequence). Trimming at V came to 5 bases and at J to 0 bases, leaving 7 bases not matched to a gene. CDR3 amino acids: CASSRYSGSSTDTQYF. The CDR3 region has the DNA TGTGCCAGCAGCCGCTACAGCGGGAGTAGCACAGATACGCAGTATTTT.

This chain uses TRBV19 with TRBJ1-2, with TRBD1 matching 8 bases. From germline, CDR1 is LNHDA and CDR2 SQIVND (reference sequence). The CDR3 has 14 residues. V trimming: 5 bases; J trimming: 4 bases; junction bases outside the gene matches: 6. The CDR3 sequence is CASSLGTGAYGYTF. For the CDR3, the DNA is TGTGCCAGTAGTCTGGGGACAGGTGCCTATGGCTACACCTTC.

The chain carries TRBV7-3 and TRBJ2-3; 7 bases map to TRBD2. V dropped 5 bases and J dropped 2; count of bases not matched to a gene: 4. Germline assignment: CDR1 SGHTA and CDR2 FQGTGA. CDR3 size: 14 residues. DNA of the CDR3: TGTGCCAGCAGCCCCGGACTAGACACAGATACGCAGTATTTT. Protein sequence: CASSPGLDTDTQYF.

Written as DNA, the CDR3 is TGTGCCATCAGTGAGCCTAGCGGGAGGGCCACTGAGCAGTTCTTC. Encoded protein: CAISEPSGRATEQFF. The chain joins TRBV10-3 to TRBJ2-1; TRBD2 aligns across 12 bases. V dropped 2 bases and J dropped 9; count of bases not matched to a gene: 5. The CDR3 contains 15 residues. Per the germline V gene, CDR1 is ENHRY and CDR2 is SYGVKD.

In its sample, this clone was seen once. This rearrangement joins TRBV23-1 to TRBJ1-3, with D possibly TRBD1 on 6 matching bases. TRBV23-1 is placed among ORFs of uncertain function. V lost 4 bases and J lost 7, with 11 bases in between. The CDR3 sequence is 13 residues long. CDR3 sequence: CASSPGGRNTIYF. In DNA form, the CDR3 reads TGCGCCAGCAGTCCGGGGGGGCGGAACACCATATATTTT.